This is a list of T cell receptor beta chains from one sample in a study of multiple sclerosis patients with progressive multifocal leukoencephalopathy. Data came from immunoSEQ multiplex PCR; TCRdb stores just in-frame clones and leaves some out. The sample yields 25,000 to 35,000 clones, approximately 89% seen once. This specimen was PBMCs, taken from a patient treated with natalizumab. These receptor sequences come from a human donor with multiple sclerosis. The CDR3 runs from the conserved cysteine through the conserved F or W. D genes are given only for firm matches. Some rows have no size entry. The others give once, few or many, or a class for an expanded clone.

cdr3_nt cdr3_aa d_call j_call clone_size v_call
TGTGCCAGCAGAAACTTACAGGGGGCGAGGGGCTACACCTTC CASRNLQGARGYTF TRBD1 TRBJ1-2 - TRBV28
TGCGCCAGCAGCCAAGGACTACCTGTGGGCGAGCAGTACTTC CASSQGLPVGEQYF - TRBJ2-7 - TRBV4-3
TGTGCCAGCATACAAACAGGGGCTGCTGGAAACACCATATATTTT CASIQTGAAGNTIYF TRBD1 TRBJ1-3 - TRBV2
TGCGCCAGCAGCGAACTTGGACAGGGCGGGAGGGACACTGAAGCTTTCTTT CASSELGQGGRDTEAFF TRBD1 TRBJ1-1 - TRBV5-1
TGTGCCATCGGAGACAGAACGAACACTGAAGCTTTCTTT CAIGDRTNTEAFF - TRBJ1-1 few TRBV10-3
TGTGCCAGCAGCCCCCGACAGGACCATAGCACAGATACGCAGTATTTT CASSPRQDHSTDTQYF - TRBJ2-3 - TRBV9
TGTGCCAGCAGTTTAGGAGCGGGAGGGCCCTACAATGAGCAGTTCTTC CASSLGAGGPYNEQFF TRBD2 TRBJ2-1 - TRBV27
TGTGCCAGTAGTTACGGAGGGAACACTGAAGCTTTCTTT CASSYGGNTEAFF - TRBJ1-1 - TRBV19
TGTGCCATCAGAAAACGAATAGGACAGGGGAATTACACTGAAGCTTTCTTT CAIRKRIGQGNYTEAFF TRBD1 TRBJ1-1 - TRBV10-3
TGTGCCAGCAGCGATCGGGCCTTTCTTGATACGCAGTATTTT CASSDRAFLDTQYF - TRBJ2-3 - TRBV2
TGTGCCAGCAGTTACAGGAGTGACACTGAAGCTTTCTTT CASSYRSDTEAFF - TRBJ1-1 - TRBV6-5
TGTGCCTGGAGTGTACTAAGGTACGAGCAGTACTTC CAWSVLRYEQYF - TRBJ2-7 - TRBV30
TGCGCCAGCAGCTTGGCCGGGGAGAACACTGAAGCTTTCTTT CASSLAGENTEAFF - TRBJ1-1 - TRBV5-1